Listed below are T cell receptor beta chains from one sample, sequenced in a study of radiotherapy plus CTLA-4 blockade in lung cancer. Data came from immunoSEQ multiplex PCR; TCRdb stores just in-frame clones and leaves some out. The table includes roughly 68,000 clones, roughly 75% detected once. Here the sequenced sample was peripheral blood, taken from a patient treated with radiotherapy plus ipilimumab. The receptors were sampled from a human donor with non-small cell lung cancer who had a complete response to radiotherapy plus ipilimumab. CDR3s include the opening cysteine and the closing phenylalanine or tryptophan. Each record gives: V gene, J gene, D gene, CDR3 protein, CDR3 DNA. D genes are given only for firm matches.

V: TRBV5-1; J: TRBJ2-1; D: -; CDR3: CASSLEGLAGPYNEQFF; DNA: TGCGCCAGCAGCTTGGAGGGTCTGGCGGGACCTTACAATGAGCAGTTCTTC
V: TRBV18; J: TRBJ1-5; D: TRBD1; CDR3: CASSPFTARQGAEPQHF; DNA: TGTGCCAGCTCACCCTTTACGGCGAGACAGGGGGCTGAGCCCCAGCATTTT
V: TRBV18; J: TRBJ2-5; D: -; CDR3: CASSPKGETQYF; DNA: TGTGCCAGCTCACCAAAGGGCGAGACCCAGTACTTC
V: TRBV4-2; J: TRBJ2-1; D: -; CDR3: CASSRSTRGGGGIYNEQFF; DNA: TGTGCCAGCAGCCGATCCACTAGGGGGGGCGGGGGAATCTACAATGAGCAGTTCTTC
V: TRBV16; J: TRBJ1-1; D: -; CDR3: CASTASMNTEAFF; DNA: TGTGCCAGCACCGCCTCTATGAACACTGAAGCTTTCTTT
V: TRBV9; J: TRBJ1-1; D: -; CDR3: CASNPRGDTEAFF; DNA: TGTGCCAGCAACCCTAGGGGTGACACTGAAGCTTTCTTT
V: TRBV5-4; J: TRBJ2-2; D: -; CDR3: CASSSGRDRHTGELFF; DNA: TGTGCCAGCAGCTCCGGGAGAGACAGACACACCGGGGAGCTGTTTTTT
V: TRBV2; J: TRBJ2-7; D: -; CDR3: CASHGTGGSYEQYF; DNA: TGTGCCAGCCATGGGACCGGTGGCTCCTACGAGCAGTACTTC
V: TRBV11-2; J: TRBJ2-3; D: TRBD2; CDR3: CASSSGLAGRTDTQYF; DNA: TGTGCCAGCAGCTCGGGACTAGCGGGCCGCACAGATACGCAGTATTTT
V: TRBV6-1; J: TRBJ2-5; D: -; CDR3: CASSGQVGETQYF; DNA: TGTGCCAGCAGTGGCCAGGTCGGGGAGACCCAGTACTTC
V: TRBV5-6; J: TRBJ2-1; D: -; CDR3: CASSPPGGRTRNEQFF; DNA: TGTGCCAGCAGCCCCCCCGGGGGACGCACTCGCAATGAGCAGTTCTTC
V: TRBV2; J: TRBJ1-2; D: -; CDR3: CASSEARTALEGCTF; DNA: TGTGCCAGCAGTGAAGCTCGGACAGCGCTTGAGGGCTGCACCTTC
V: TRBV6-5; J: TRBJ2-5; D: -; CDR3: CASSENEETQYF; DNA: TGTGCCAGCAGTGAAAACGAAGAGACCCAGTACTTC
V: TRBV13; J: TRBJ2-4; D: -; CDR3: CASSFQLAKNIQYF; DNA: TGTGCCAGCAGCTTTCAACTAGCCAAAAACATTCAGTACTTC